This T cell receptor (beta chain) derives from a study of control samples from healthy donors and cancer patients. Clones were sequenced by immunoSEQ multiplex PCR, and TCRdb holds only the in-frame ones, with some missing. The sample holds fewer than 300,000 clones; around 80% are singletons and the top ten take about an eighth. Germline CDR1 LGHDT, CDR2 YNNKEL (reference sequence). V lost 0 bases and J lost 7, with 10 bases in between. The CDR3 sequence is 14 residues long. Sequencing was done on a sample of PBMCs. The V call is TRBV3-1 (or the pseudogene TRBV3-2), the J call TRBJ1-5; D may be TRBD1 (5 bases). The clonotype was recovered from a woman aged 55-69 years with lung cancer. The chain's CDR3 is CASSQEGGAQPQHF. For the CDR3, the DNA is TGTGCCAGCAGCCAAGAGGGCGGGGCCCAGCCCCAGCATTTT.